This TCR beta chain was identified during a study of cytomegalovirus exposure and HLA in healthy donors. This CDR3 is built from 14 residues. From germline, CDR1 is MNHNY and CDR2 SVGAGI (reference sequence). J lost 3 bases, V lost 5 bases, and 6 bases had no gene match. A multiplex PCR was run with 60 Vbeta primers and 13 Jbeta primers. Original processing notes: Tens of millions of unique TCR beta chains, roughly 10 million shared, were counted in a later analysis. Here immunoSEQ multiplex PCR was the method, and the copy in TCRdb shows in-frame clones only, minus some. V, J and clone size are taken as reported in that table, and D and trimming were inferred from the DNA itself. Counted here are about 200,000 clones, 75% to 85% occurring once; the ten biggest clones make up under 7.5%.

This receptor was obtained from a woman aged 45 to 65 in good health and CMV-seropositive. Sequenced input: PBMCs. The rearrangement uses TRBV6-6 and TRBJ1-1, with 7 bases aligning to TRBD1. The CDR3 here is CASSDSTGYTEAFF. The CDR3 nucleotides are TGTGCCAGCAGTGATTCGACAGGGTACACTGAAGCTTTCTTT.